This T cell receptor beta chain was recovered during a study of shared clonotypes between healthy human individuals. After removal of 3 bases from V and 0 bases from J, the junction contained 12 bases not matched to a gene. Germline V lookup: CDR1 MNHEY, CDR2 SMNVEV (reference sequence). CDR3 length: 20 amino acids. The table came from immunoSEQ multiplex PCR; TCRdb's copy has only in-frame clones and leaves some out. The table has roughly 300,000 clones, more than 60% seen once. Donors were Caucasian adults residing in Nashville, Tennessee, USA. Material: memory CD4+ T cells sorted from blood. Subset: CD45RA-negative fraction. The chain employs TRBV27 and TRBJ2-6, with 9 bases identical to TRBD1. This clonotype was sampled from a man aged 25 to 45 in good health. This chain's CDR3 is CASSLGQGQTPFSGANVLTF. The CDR3 DNA reads as TGTGCCAGCAGTTTGGGACAGGGCCAGACTCCTTTCTCTGGGGCCAACGTCCTGACTTTC.